This record looks at one T cell receptor (beta chain) sequence and its context. Primers included in the PCR were 60 Vbeta and 13 Jbeta primers. Produced via immunoSEQ multiplex PCR; TCRdb's table is partial and in-frame only. The sample has about 120,000 clones, about 73% seen once. The CDR3 is made up of 20 amino acids. J lost 0 bases, V lost 0 bases, and 10 bases had no gene match. CDR1 SGHRS and CDR2 YFSETQ come from the germline V gene. These data belong to a study of cytomegalovirus exposure and HLA in healthy donors. Material: PBMCs. This receptor was obtained from a woman aged 40 to 50 in good health and CMV-seronegative. The rearrangement links TRBV5-1 to TRBJ2-6; 9 bases align to TRBD2. The CDR3 coding sequence is TGCGCCAGCAGCTTGGGGTCGGCTAGCGGGAAAAGCTCTGGGGCCAACGTCCTGACTTTC. This gives the protein CASSLGSASGKSSGANVLTF.